Following are 6 T cell receptor beta chains from one sample sequenced in a study of blood T cell repertoires in COVID-19 (dated by TCRdb to about 2020). Libraries were constructed by the immunoSEQ multiplex PCR assay. TCRdb stores this immuneACCESS table with in-frame sequences only. Part of the clones is absent; in the studies checked, under half of the shortfall reflects unresolved V genes, and no reason is known for the rest. This sample has about 76,000 clones in its table, and about 90% of those were observed once. The leading ten clones occupy about 1% of the sample. The specimen was peripheral blood. These receptor sequences come from a woman aged 50 to 60 in a cohort sampled during active COVID-19.

The chain recombines TRBV4-1 with TRBJ1-4; D is possibly TRBD1 (6 bases). CDR1 and CDR2 (germline): MGHRA, YSYEKL. The V end lost 4 bases, the J end lost 4 bases, and 10 bases lay between the germline ends. The CDR3 length is 14 residues. The DNA for the CDR3 is TGCGCCAGCAGCCTCGGACAGTATAATGAAAAACTGTTTTTT. It translates to CASSLGQYNEKLFF.

This sequence joins TRBV5-1 and TRBJ2-1, with 7 nucleotides matching TRBD2. The germline V gene has CDR1 SGHRS and CDR2 YFSETQ. V was clipped by 0 bases and J by 10 bases; unmatched bases: 10. This CDR3 is 15 amino acids long. In DNA form, the CDR3 reads TGCGCCAGCAGCTTGGAGGTGGGAGGGCCTCAAGAGCAGTTCTTC. This sequence encodes CASSLEVGGPQEQFF.

In this sample, this clone turned up a few times. This chain connects TRBV7-9 to TRBJ1-1; unclear D gene. CDR1 is SEHNR, CDR2 FQNEAQ, per germline (reference sequence). CDR3 length equals 13 residues. The V end was cut by 3 bases, the J end by 3 bases, with 8 bases between. In nucleotides, the CDR3 is TGTGCCAGCAGCTTTAGGCAGGACACTGAAGCTTTCTTT. Translation gives CASSFRQDTEAFF.

The CDR3 bases are TGCGCCAGCAGCTACGGGACAGGGGGGTCCACTGAAGCTTTCTTT. It is translated as CASSYGTGGSTEAFF. This chain connects TRBV4-1 to TRBJ1-1; 11 bases are a match to TRBD1. Germline CDR1 and CDR2: MGHRA and YSYEKL. The junction had 6 bases not matched to a gene; V was cut back by 5 bases and J by 4 bases. The length of the CDR3 is 15 residues.

This clone was counted a single time. The J gene is TRBJ2-7, the V gene TRBV4-2; D not certain. The CDR3 runs 16 residues. Germline assignment: CDR1 LGHNA and CDR2 YNFKEQ. The germline V and J ends were trimmed by 2 bases and 0 bases, with 14 bases remaining between them. The CDR3 region has the DNA TGTGCCAGCAGCCAAACTACGACTTTGTCCTCCTACGAGCAGTACTTC. It encodes CASSQTTTLSSYEQYF.

The chain combines TRBV6-5 with TRBJ1-1; 7 bases are a match to TRBD1. Germline V CDR1 and CDR2: MNHEY, SVGAGI. CDR3 length equals 16 residues. With 3 bases clipped from V and 0 bases from J, the junction kept 7 bases outside the gene matches. This CDR3 reads CASSYSDRHLNTEAFF. In nucleotides, the CDR3 is TGTGCCAGCAGTTATTCGGACAGGCACTTGAACACTGAAGCTTTCTTT.